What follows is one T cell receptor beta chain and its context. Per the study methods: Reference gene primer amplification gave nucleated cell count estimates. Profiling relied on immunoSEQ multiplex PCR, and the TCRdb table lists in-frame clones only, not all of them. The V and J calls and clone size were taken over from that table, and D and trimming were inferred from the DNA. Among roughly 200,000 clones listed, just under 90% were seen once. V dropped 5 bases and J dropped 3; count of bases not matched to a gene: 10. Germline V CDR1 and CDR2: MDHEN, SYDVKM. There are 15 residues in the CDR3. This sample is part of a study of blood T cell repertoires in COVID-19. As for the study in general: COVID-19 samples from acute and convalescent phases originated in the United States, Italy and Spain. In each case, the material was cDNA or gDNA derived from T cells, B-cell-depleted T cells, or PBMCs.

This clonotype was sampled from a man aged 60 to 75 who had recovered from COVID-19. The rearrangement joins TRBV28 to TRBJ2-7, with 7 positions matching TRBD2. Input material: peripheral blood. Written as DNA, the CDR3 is TGTGCCAGCAGTGTGTCCGGCGGGGGAGACTACGAGCAGTACTTC. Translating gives CASSVSGGGDYEQYF. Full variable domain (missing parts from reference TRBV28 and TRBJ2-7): DVKVTQSSRYLVKRTGEKVFLECVQDMDHENMFWYRQDPGLGLRLIYFSYDVKMKEKGDIPEGYSVSREKKERFSLILESASTNQTSMYLCASSVSGGGDYEQYFGPGTRLTVT.